The clone carrying this T cell receptor (beta chain) was detected only once. Its antigen is unknown. These data are taken from a study of PD-1 blockade in classical Hodgkin lymphoma. Regarding the study as a whole: Although disease activity or prior therapy may be involved, causes of the repertoire differences remain undefined. Newly diagnosed patients had baseline TCR diversity that was reportedly lower than that of healthy donors.

TCRdb keeps only in-frame clones here, not all; method: immunoSEQ multiplex PCR. This sample carries fewer than 25,000 clones, roughly nine tenths of them seen once, and the ten largest clones take 0.41%. Trimming took 0 bases from V and 2 from J; bases not matched to a gene: 4. The CDR3 is 15 residues long. The germline gives CDR1 SGHKS, CDR2 YYEKEE (reference sequence). Time point noted: newly diagnosed, previously untreated cHL patient sample. Magnetic negative selection was used to purify CD4+ T cells from PBMCs that had been thawed. As a comparison, the study used PBMCs from newly diagnosed, untreated classical Hodgkin lymphoma.

What was sequenced was CD4+ T cells from blood. The genes are TRBV5-5 and TRBJ1-2; 7 bases map to TRBD1. The TCR originated in a human donor with classical Hodgkin lymphoma. CDR3 sequence (DNA): TGTGCCAGCAGCTTGGTCTTGGGACAGAACTATGGCTACACCTTC. Its protein is CASSLVLGQNYGYTF.